This TCR beta chain was sequenced in a study of control samples from healthy donors and cancer patients. Germline CDR1 is MGHRA and CDR2 is YSYEKL. V gave up 4 bases and J gave up 2 bases; unmatched junction bases: 5. This CDR3 comprises 15 residues. The count of this clone is one. Produced via immunoSEQ multiplex PCR; TCRdb's table is partial and in-frame only. The top ten clones hold under 15% of a sample with 150,000 or so clones, approximately 94% of them seen once. The clonotype comes from a man aged 35 to 55 in good health. The chain couples TRBV4-1 to TRBJ2-5, with 9 bases matching TRBD1. The material sequenced was blood. The CDR3: CASSLNDRGQETQYF. The CDR3 DNA sequence: TGCGCCAGCAGCCTGAACGACAGGGGGCAAGAGACCCAGTACTTC.